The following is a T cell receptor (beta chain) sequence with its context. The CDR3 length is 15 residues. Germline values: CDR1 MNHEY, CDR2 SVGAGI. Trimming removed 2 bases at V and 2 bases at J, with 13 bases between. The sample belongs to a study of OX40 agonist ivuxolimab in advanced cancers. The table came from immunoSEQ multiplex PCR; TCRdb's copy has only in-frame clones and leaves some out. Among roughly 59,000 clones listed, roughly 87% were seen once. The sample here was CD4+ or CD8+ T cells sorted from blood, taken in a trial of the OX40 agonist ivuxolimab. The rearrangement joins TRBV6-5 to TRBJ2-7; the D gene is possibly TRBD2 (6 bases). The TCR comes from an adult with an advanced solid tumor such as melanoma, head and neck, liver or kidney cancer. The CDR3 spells CASSYRGGATYEQYF. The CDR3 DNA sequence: TGTGCCAGCAGTTACCGCGGCGGGGCCACCTACGAGCAGTACTTC.